The source of this TCR beta chain is a study of vaccination effects on CD4 cells after COVID-19. Study-level background: The vaccine given was either BNT162b2 or mRNA-1273, in two doses.

Antigen-specific CD4+ T cells were first expanded with viral peptide pools by the ViraFEST assay and only then sequenced. Subsequent to 10 days of culture, CD4+ T cells were isolated. The vaccine recipients had no prior SARS-CoV-2 infection, with negative nucleocapsid antibodies. The culture medium for a few million PBMC per well included approximately 10 IU/ml IL-2 and about 9.1 ug/ml peptides. Study-wide results and limits: Healthy vaccinees' vaccine-induced clones included only 1 of 255 that recognized common cold coronaviruses. Vaccine- and infection-induced clones showed marked clonal contraction late following vaccination.

Trimming removed 8 bases from V and 2 bases from J, with 7 bases in between. Germline V gene sequence: CDR1 LNHDA, CDR2 SQIVND (reference sequence). This CDR3 is built from 11 residues. The protocol was immunoSEQ multiplex PCR, while the TCRdb copy is restricted to in-frame clones and leaves out a portion. The sample carries tens of thousands of clones, approximately 70% recorded once. By sample fraction, this clone is medium-sized (0.01 to 0.1%). Its antigen is currently unknown. The TCR comes from a human donor who received a COVID-19 vaccine. The rearrangement joins TRBV19 to TRBJ2-7, with TRBD2 as a possible D gene (6 bases). The sequenced sample was CD4+ T cells from PBMCs cultured with HCoV-NL63 spike peptides, obtained before COVID-19 vaccination. CDR3 in amino acids: CASGTPYEQYF. In nucleotides, the CDR3 is TGTGCCAGTGGGACTCCCTACGAGCAGTACTTC.